This T cell receptor beta chain emerged from a study of response to subunit inactivated influenza vaccine. Overall study results and limits: That few new T cells are recruited by each seasonal influenza vaccination was the authors' suggestion.

This clonotype was seen only a few times. Its antigen is still unknown. Trimming removed 1 base at V and 5 bases at J, with 11 bases between. CDR3 size: 15 residues. The germline gives CDR1 MNHEY, CDR2 SVGEGT. TCRdb redid the calling of the RT-PCR reads with MiXCR, one entry per CDR3 protein. The table lists 550,000 to 650,000 distinct CDR3 sequences, about 10% of them singletons. The chain couples TRBV6-2 or TRBV6-3 to TRBJ1-4; D gene uncertain. Sequenced here: PBMCs from blood, sampled on the day of vaccination. This receptor was identified in a man aged 50 to 60 who received an inactivated influenza vaccine. The CDR3 coding sequence is TGTGCCAGCAGTTACTTCGCACTGGGAAATGAAAAACTGTTTTTT. Its translation: CASSYFALGNEKLFF.